This section outlines one T cell receptor (beta chain) sequence together with its context. The antigen remains undetermined. Method: immunoSEQ multiplex PCR; TCRdb's copy keeps in-frame clones and lacks some. There are over 150,000 clones in the sample; about 72% occur only once, and under 15% lies in the top ten. These data are taken from a study of cytotoxic CD8 clonotypes in ibrutinib-treated CLL. Across the whole study: The study included 11 relapsed/refractory and roughly 16 treatment-naive patients; about 17 had IGHV unmutated disease. Samples had a mean of around 250,000 productive templates and 90,000 or so productive rearrangements. Whole-study results and caveats: In comparison with age-matched healthy donors, baseline clonality was higher and tracked circulating CD8+ T-cell counts.

After removal of 2 bases from V and 7 bases from J, the junction contained 5 bases not matched to a gene. Germline CDR1 and CDR2: SGHKS and YYEKEE (reference sequence). The CDR3 loop spans 14 amino acids. This clonotype was sampled from a human donor with chronic lymphocytic leukemia. The V gene is TRBV5-5, the J gene TRBJ2-1; TRBD2 matches 8 bases. The input for sequencing was PBMCs, taken after 24 months of ibrutinib treatment. The CDR3 spells CASSFGRDLNEQFF. CDR3 DNA sequence: TGTGCCAGCAGCTTCGGGAGGGACTTGAATGAGCAGTTCTTC.